A selection of T cell receptor beta chains follows, all from one sample in a study of blood T cell repertoires in COVID-19. This table comes from immunoSEQ multiplex PCR, and its TCRdb copy is limited to in-frame clones, with some not included. The sample has about 370,000 clones, over 75% seen once. The source material was PBMCs or T cells enriched from blood (not recorded which). These receptors were obtained from a man aged 18-30 years who had recovered from COVID-19. CDR3s include the opening cysteine and the closing phenylalanine or tryptophan. Each record gives: V gene, CDR3 protein.

>TRBV9
CASSVLGGPNTEAFF
>TRBV2
CASTTDRGLQETQYF
>TRBV19
CASSILGRGNQPQHF
>TRBV28
CASSPGGQGNQPQHF
>TRBV12-5
CANGFLMGPNTGELFF
>TRBV2
CASSLDRNTGELFF
>TRBV2
CASNQQGSSGNTIYF
>TRBV3-1/TRBV3-2
CASSPSPTGELFF
>TRBV11-2
CASSFILRAGGDNEQFF
>TRBV7-2
CASSLGGQNYGYTF
>TRBV28
CASTIHRNYGYTF
>TRBV2
CATSLGGVSNQPQHF
>TRBV4-2
CASSQDPGAGANVLTF
>TRBV7-3
CASSLFPASGEQYF
>TRBV18
CASSPRTSGISDTQYF
>TRBV5-1
CASSMSGGSSNEQFF
>TRBV2
CASKGVSAAMNF
>TRBV5-5
CASSLGTRSNYGYTF
>TRBV15
CATSRDRGTYNEQFF
>TRBV10-3
CATRDSRYEQYF
>TRBV19
CASSIGSGGYNEQFF
>TRBV4-1
CASSKGEGQAIISTDTQYF
>TRBV7-9
CASSLGVTGDLSGELFF
>TRBV7-3
CASSSFGASKWGEQFF
>TRBV28
CASTGGGQFNQPQHF
>TRBV18
CASSVEIHGYTF
>TRBV6-5
CASTPWEGAYEQYF
>TRBV4-1
CASSQGREKTTEAFF
>TRBV6-2/TRBV6-3
CASSYARTGGFGAEAFF